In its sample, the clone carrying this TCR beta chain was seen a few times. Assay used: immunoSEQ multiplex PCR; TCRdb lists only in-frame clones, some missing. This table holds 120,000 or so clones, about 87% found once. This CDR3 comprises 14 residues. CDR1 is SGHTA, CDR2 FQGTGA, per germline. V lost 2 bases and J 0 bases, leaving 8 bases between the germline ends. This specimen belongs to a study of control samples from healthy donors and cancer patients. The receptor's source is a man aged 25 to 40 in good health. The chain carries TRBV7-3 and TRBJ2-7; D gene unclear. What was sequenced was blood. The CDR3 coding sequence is TGTGCCAGCAGCTTAGGCCCTAGCTCCTACGAGCAGTACTTC. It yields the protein CASSLGPSSYEQYF.